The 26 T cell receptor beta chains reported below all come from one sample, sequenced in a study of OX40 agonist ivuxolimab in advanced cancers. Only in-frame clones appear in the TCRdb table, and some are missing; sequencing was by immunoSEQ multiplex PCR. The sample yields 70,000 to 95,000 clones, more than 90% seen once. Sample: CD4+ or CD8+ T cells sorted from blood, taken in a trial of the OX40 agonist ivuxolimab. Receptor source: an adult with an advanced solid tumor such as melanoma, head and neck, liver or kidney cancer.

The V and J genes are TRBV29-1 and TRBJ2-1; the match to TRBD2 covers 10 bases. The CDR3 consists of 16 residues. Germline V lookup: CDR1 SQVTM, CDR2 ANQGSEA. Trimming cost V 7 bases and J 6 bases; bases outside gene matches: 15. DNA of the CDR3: TGCAGCGCCCCCTCTTATGGAGCGGGAGGGGGCAATGAGCAGTTCTTC. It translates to CSAPSYGAGGGNEQFF.

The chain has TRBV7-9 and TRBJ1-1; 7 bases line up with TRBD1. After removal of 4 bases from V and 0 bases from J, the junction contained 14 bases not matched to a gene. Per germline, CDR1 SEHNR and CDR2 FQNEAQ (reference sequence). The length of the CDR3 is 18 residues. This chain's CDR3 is CASSSLAQGGIMNTEAFF. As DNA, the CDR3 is TGTGCCAGCAGCTCCCTAGCGCAGGGGGGGATAATGAACACTGAAGCTTTCTTT.

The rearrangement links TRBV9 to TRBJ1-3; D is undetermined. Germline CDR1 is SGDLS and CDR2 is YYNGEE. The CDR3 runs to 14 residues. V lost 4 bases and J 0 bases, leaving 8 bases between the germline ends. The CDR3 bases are TGTGCCAGCAGCATAGGGAGCTCTGGAAACACCATATATTTT. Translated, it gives CASSIGSSGNTIYF.

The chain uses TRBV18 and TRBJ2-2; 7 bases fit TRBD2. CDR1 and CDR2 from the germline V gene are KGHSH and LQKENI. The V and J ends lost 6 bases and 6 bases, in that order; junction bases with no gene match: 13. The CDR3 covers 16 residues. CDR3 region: CASSPFPAGVAGELFF. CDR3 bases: TGTGCCAGCTCCCCCTTTCCCGCGGGAGTTGCCGGGGAGCTGTTTTTT. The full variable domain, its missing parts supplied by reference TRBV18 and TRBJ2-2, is NAGVMQNPRHLVRRRGQEARLRCSPMKGHSHVYWYRQLPEEGLKFMVYLQKENIIDESGMPKERFSAEFPKEGPSILRIQQVVRGDSAAYFCASSPFPAGVAGELFFGEGSRLTVL.

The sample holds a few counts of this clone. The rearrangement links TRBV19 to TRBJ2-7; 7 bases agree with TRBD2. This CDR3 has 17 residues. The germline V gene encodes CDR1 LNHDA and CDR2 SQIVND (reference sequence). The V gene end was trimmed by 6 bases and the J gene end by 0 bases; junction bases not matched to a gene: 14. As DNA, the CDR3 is TGTGCCAGTAGCACCCTCTTCGGGGGAGGGAGCTCCTACGAGCAGTACTTC. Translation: CASSTLFGGGSSYEQYF.

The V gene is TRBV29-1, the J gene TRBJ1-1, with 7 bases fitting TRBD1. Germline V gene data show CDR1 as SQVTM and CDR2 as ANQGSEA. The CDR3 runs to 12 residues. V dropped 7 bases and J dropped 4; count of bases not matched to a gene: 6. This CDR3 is CSGRGQVTEAFF. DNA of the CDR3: TGCAGCGGGAGGGGGCAGGTCACTGAAGCTTTCTTT.

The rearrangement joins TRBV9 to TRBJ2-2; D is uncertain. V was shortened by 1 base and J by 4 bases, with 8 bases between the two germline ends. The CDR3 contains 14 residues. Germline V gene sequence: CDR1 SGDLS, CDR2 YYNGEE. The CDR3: CASSVPPSTGELFF. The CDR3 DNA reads TGTGCCAGCAGCGTACCTCCCAGCACCGGGGAGCTGTTTTTT.

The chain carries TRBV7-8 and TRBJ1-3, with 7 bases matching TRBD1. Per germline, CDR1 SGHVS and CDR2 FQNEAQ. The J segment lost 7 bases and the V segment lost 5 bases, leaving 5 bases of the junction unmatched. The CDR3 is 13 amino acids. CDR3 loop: CASSPDRVNTIYF. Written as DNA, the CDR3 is TGTGCCAGCAGCCCCGACAGGGTCAACACCATATATTTT.

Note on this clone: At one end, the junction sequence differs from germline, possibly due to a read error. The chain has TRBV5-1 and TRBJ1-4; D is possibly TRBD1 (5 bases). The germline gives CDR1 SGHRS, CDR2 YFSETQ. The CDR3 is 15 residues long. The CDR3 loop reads CASSLGDDLWEKLFF. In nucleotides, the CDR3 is TGCGCCAGCAGTTTGGGGGATGACCTGTGGGAAAAACTGTTTTTT.

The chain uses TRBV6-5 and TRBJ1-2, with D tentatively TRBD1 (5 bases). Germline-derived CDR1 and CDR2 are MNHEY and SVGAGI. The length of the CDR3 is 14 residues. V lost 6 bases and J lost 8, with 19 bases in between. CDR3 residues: CASSPFVGNRGYTF. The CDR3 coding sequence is TGTGCCAGCAGCCCCTTCGTCGGGAACAGGGGCTACACCTTC.

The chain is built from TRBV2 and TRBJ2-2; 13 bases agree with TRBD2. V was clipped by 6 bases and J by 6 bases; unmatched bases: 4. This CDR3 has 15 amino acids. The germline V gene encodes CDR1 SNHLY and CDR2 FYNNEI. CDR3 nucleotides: TGTGCCAGCAGGAAACTAGCGGGAGGGGCCGGGGAGCTGTTTTTT. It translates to CASRKLAGGAGELFF.

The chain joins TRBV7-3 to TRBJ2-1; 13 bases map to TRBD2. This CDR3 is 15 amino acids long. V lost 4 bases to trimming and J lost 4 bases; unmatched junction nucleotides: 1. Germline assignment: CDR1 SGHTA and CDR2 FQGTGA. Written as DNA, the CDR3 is TGTGCCAGCAGCTGGACTAGCGGGAGTTACAATGAGCAGTTCTTC. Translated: CASSWTSGSYNEQFF.

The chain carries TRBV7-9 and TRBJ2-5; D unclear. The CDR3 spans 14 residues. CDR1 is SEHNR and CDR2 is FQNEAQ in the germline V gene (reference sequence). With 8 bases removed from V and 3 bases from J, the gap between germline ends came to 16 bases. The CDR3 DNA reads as TGTGCCAGCGGGCAATTGGGATTTAAAGAGACCCAGTACTTC. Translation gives CASGQLGFKETQYF.

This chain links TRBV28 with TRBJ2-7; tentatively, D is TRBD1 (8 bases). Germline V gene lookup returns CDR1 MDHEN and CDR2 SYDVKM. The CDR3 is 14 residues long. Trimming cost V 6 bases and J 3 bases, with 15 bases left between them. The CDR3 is CASRAGQAIYEQYF. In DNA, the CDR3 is TGTGCCAGCAGAGCGGGACAGGCCATCTACGAGCAGTACTTC. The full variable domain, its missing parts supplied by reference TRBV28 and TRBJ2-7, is DVKVTQSSRYLVKRTGEKVFLECVQDMDHENMFWYRQDPGLGLRLIYFSYDVKMKEKGDIPEGYSVSREKKERFSLILESASTNQTSMYLCASRAGQAIYEQYFGPGTRLTVT.

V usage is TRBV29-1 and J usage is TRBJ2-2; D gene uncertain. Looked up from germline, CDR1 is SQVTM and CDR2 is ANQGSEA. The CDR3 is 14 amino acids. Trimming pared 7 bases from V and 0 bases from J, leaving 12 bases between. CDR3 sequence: CSALRPTNTGELFF. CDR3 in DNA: TGCAGCGCCCTCCGACCGACGAACACCGGGGAGCTGTTTTTT.

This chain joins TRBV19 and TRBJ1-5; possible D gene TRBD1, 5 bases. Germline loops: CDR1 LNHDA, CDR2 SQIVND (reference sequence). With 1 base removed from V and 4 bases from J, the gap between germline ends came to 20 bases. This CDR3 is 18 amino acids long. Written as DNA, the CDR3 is TGTGCCAGTAGTATAGGGGGCCCCAGGAGGGCCCTGAATCAGCCCCAGCATTTT. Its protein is CASSIGGPRRALNQPQHF.

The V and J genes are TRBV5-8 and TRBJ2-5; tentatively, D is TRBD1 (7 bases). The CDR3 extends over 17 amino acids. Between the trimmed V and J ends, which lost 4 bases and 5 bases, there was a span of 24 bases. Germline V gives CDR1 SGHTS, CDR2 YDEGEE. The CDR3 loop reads CASSSGGGQGGSETQYF. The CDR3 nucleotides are TGTGCCAGCAGCAGCGGCGGCGGGCAGGGGGGCTCGGAGACCCAGTACTTC.

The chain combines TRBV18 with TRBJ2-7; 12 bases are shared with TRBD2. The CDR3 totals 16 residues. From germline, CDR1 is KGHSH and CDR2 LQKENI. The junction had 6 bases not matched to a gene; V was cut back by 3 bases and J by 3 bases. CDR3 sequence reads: CASSPQRLAGDYEQYF. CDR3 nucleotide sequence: TGTGCCAGCTCACCCCAGCGACTAGCGGGAGACTACGAGCAGTACTTC.

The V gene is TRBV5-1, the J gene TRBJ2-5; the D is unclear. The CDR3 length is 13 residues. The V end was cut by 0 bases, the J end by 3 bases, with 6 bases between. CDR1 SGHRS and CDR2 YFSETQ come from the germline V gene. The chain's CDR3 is CASSLAREETQYF. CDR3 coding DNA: TGCGCCAGCAGCTTGGCCCGGGAAGAGACCCAGTACTTC.

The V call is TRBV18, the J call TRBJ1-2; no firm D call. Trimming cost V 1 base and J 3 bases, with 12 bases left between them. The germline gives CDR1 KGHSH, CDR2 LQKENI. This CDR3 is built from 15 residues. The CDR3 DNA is TGTGCCAGCTCACCACTGCGCGATGACGACTATGGCTACACCTTC. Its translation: CASSPLRDDDYGYTF.

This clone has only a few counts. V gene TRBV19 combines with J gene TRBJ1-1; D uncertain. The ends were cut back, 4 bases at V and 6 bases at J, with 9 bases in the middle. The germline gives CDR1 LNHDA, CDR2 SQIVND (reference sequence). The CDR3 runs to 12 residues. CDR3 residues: CASSNGWAEAFF. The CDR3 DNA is TGTGCCAGTAGTAACGGCTGGGCTGAAGCTTTCTTT.

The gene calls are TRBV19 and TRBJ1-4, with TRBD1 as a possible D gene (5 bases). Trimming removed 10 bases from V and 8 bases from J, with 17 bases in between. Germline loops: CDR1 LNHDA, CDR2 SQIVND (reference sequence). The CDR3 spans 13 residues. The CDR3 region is CATAGTEGEKLFF. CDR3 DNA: TGTGCCACTGCCGGGACGGAGGGGGAAAAACTGTTTTTT.

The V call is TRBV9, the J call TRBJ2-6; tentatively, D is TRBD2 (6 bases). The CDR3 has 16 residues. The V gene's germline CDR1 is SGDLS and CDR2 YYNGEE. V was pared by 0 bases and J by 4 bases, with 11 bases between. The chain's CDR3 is CASSVATGLGANVLTF. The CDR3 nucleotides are TGTGCCAGCAGCGTAGCTACGGGACTGGGGGCCAACGTCCTGACTTTC.

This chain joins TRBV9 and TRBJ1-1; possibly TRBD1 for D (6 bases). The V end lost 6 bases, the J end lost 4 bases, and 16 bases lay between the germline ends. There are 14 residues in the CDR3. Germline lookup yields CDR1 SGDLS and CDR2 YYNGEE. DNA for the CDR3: TGTGCCAGCACCCCACAGGGCGCAAGCACTGAAGCTTTCTTT. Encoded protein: CASTPQGASTEAFF.

CDR3 amino acids: CASSQEATLGQETQYF. DNA for the CDR3: TGCGCCAGCAGCCAAGAGGCCACACTAGGTCAAGAGACCCAGTACTTC. The chain has TRBV4-1 and TRBJ2-5, with D possibly being TRBD2 (5 bases). Germline values: CDR1 MGHRA, CDR2 YSYEKL. V shed 0 bases and J shed 2 bases, with 13 bases lying between them. The CDR3 is 16 residues long.

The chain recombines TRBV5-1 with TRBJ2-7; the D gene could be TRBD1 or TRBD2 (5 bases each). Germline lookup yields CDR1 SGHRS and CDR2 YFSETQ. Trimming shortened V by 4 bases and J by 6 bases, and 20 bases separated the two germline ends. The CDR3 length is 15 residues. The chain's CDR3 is CASSPRAGTTGEQYF. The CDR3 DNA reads TGCGCCAGCAGCCCGAGGGCCGGGACGACGGGCGAGCAGTACTTC. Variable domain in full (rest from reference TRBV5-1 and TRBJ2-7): KAGVTQTPRYLIKTRGQQVTLSCSPISGHRSVSWYQQTPGQGLQFLFEYFSETQRNKGNFPGRFSGRQFSNSRSEMNVSTLELGDSALYLCASSPRAGTTGEQYFGPGTRLTVT.